This T cell receptor beta chain was sequenced in a study of blood T cell repertoires in COVID-19 (TCRdb year 2020). Concerning the study at large: Collaborator samples came from the United States, Italy and Spain and covered acute and convalescent phases of COVID-19. The material from the prospective study consisted of cDNA or gDNA derived from T cells, B-cell-depleted T cells, or PBMCs. Deeply sampled blood TCRbeta repertoires from subjects exposed to, actively infected with, or recovered from COVID-19 were included in the dataset. The repertoires were released in a freely available public database intended as a resource for research on the immune response to SARS-CoV-2. The samples were drawn from two sources: the first 160 participants of the ongoing ImmuneRACE study, and about 1,300 subjects contributed by 6 global collaborators. The sample metadata nearly always contained a de-identified subject ID, COVID-19 status, age in years and sex. HLA class I and class II types, where available, came from metadata supplied by the sample provider rather than from assay-based typing.

The investigation overall reported the following: The amount of clinical and demographic metadata varied by source and participant and was provided uncurated.

Including the terminal cysteine and phenylalanine, the CDR3 comprises 16 residues. Only the CDR3 portion is preserved as DNA: 48 bases, with reading frame beginning at the first base. Unmatched junction bases come to 6, with V trimmed by 1 base and J by 2 bases. CDR1 and CDR2 were assigned from the germline V gene (reference sequence) as LNHDA and SQIVND. This clone was observed a single time. The antigen it binds to is not known. Per-base qualities were not stored, and no clone one base away is much larger. The immunoSEQ Assay, a bias-controlled multiplex PCR, was used to amplify TCRbeta CDR3 regions from genomic DNA. For the original study's pipeline: Within the assay, amplification of reference gene primers was used to estimate how many nucleated cells each sample contained. Sequence reads were collapsed and filtered to measure the absolute abundance of every unique TCRbeta CDR3 rearrangement. Productive Simpson clonality was computed per sample as the square root of Simpson's diversity index over productive rearrangements. Entries here come from immuneACCESS through TCRdb and include only in-frame sequences with V and J called. Some clones fail to appear in such tables; in the studies checked, an unresolved V gene covers under half of the shortfall, and the cause of the remainder is unknown. The V and J calls and clone size are taken from that table; D and trimming were inferred from the DNA. The table for this sample lists 30,000 to 40,000 clones; about 90% of them were counted only once. The ten largest clones take up 20% of the sample.

Each collaborating institution followed its own protocols to collect whole blood in K2EDTA tubes. For TCRbeta analysis, collaborator samples were shipped as frozen whole blood, as isolated PBMCs, or as DNA extracted from either sample type. The sample taken for sequencing was peripheral blood. The TCR comes from a man aged 60 to 69 with acute or convalescent COVID-19. The rearrangement joined TRBV19 to TRBJ2-3, and 7 junction bases match TRBD2. The CDR3 in this case is CASSIGRLAITDTQYF. In nucleotide form, the sequence is TGTGCCAGTAGTATAGGGAGACTAGCCATCACAGATACGCAGTATTTT.